This T cell receptor beta chain derives from a study of shared clonotypes between healthy human individuals. Terminally differentiated effector memory CD45RA+ cells were excluded by CCR7 positive selection of CD45RO-negative cells. Clones were read by immunoSEQ multiplex PCR, and TCRdb kept only the in-frame ones, dropping some. Counted here are under 850,000 clones, 85% to 95% occurring once; the ten biggest clones make up about 24%. Whole-study results and caveats: Rarefaction showed that sequencing of sorted subsets was incomplete (despite large depth).

Deletions cut 1 base from V and 4 bases from J, with 14 bases between. The CDR3 runs to 15 residues. Germline assignment: CDR1 LGHNA and CDR2 YSLEER. With respect to this clone: Its antigen is not known.

The specimen was naive CD8+ T cells sorted from blood. The chain recombines TRBV4-3 with TRBJ2-7; D might be TRBD2 (6 bases). This clonotype was sampled from a man younger than 40 in good health. The CDR3 bases are TGCGCCAGCAGCCAAGGGGACTCGGTTAAGTACGAGCAGTACTTC. Amino acid sequence: CASSQGDSVKYEQYF.